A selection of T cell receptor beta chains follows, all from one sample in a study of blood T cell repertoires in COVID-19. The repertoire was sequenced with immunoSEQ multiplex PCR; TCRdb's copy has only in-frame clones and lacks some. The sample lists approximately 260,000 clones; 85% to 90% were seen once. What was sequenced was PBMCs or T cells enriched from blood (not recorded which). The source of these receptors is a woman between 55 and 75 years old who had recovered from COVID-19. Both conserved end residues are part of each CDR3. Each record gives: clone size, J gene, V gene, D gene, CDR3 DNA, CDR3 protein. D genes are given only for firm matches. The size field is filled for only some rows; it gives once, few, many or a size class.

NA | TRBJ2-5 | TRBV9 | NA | TGTGCCAGCAGCCCAGATGGGGCCTGGTACCAAGAGACCCAGTACTTC | CASSPDGAWYQETQYF
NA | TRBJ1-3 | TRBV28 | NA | TGTGCCAGCGGCCTGGGACTGAGCTCTGGAAACACCATATATTTT | CASGLGLSSGNTIYF
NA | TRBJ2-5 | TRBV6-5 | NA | TGTGCCAGTCTTGTCCAGGGCCCAGAGACCCAGTACTTC | CASLVQGPETQYF
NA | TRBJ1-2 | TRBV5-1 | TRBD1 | TGCGCCAGCAGCTTGTGGGGATCATCGGACAGGGAGTTTGGCTACACCTTC | CASSLWGSSDREFGYTF
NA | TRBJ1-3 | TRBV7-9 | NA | TGTGCCAGCAGCTTACAGGGTGCCCTCACCATATATTTT | CASSLQGALTIYF
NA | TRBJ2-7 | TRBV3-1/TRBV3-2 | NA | TGTGCCAGCAGTCGAGGGGGACCTACCTACGAGCAGTACTTC | CASSRGGPTYEQYF
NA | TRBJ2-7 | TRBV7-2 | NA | TGTGCCAGCAGCTCCCGACGGGAGAGCTACGAGCAGTACTTC | CASSSRRESYEQYF
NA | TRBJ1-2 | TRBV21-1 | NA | TGTGCCAGCAGCGCGAGGTGGCAGAGTATAGATAACTATGGCTACACCTTC | CASSARWQSIDNYGYTF
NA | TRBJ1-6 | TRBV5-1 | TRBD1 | TGCGCCAGCTCCCCGGACAGGGACTATTCACCCCTCCACTTT | CASSPDRDYSPLHF
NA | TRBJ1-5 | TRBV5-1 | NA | TGCGCCAGCAGCGCAGGGAGCAATCAGCCCCAGCATTTT | CASSAGSNQPQHF
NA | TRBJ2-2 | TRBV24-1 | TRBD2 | TGTGCCACCAGTGACCTTCCTATAAGCGGGAGTACCGGGGAGCTGTTTTTT | CATSDLPISGSTGELFF
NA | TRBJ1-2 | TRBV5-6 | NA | TGTGCCAGCACCGACGGGGGGGACAACTATGGCTACACCTTC | CASTDGGDNYGYTF
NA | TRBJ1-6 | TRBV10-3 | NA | TGTGCCATCAGTGAGTCGGACAGAATTAATTCACCCCTCCACTTT | CAISESDRINSPLHF
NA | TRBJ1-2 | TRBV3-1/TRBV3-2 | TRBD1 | TGTGCCAGCAGGATTCACGGACAGGACGGCTACACCTTC | CASRIHGQDGYTF
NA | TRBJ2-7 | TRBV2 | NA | TGTGCCAGCAGTGGGGGAGTTCGCTACGAGCAGTACTTC | CASSGGVRYEQYF
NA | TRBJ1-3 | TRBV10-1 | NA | TGCGCCAAACCCGACAGTGGTGGAAACACCATATATTTT | CAKPDSGGNTIYF
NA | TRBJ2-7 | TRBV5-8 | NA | TGTGCCAGCAGCTTAAGCTGGGTCGGGGGAGGTATCGGGGCCTACGAGCAGTACTTC | CASSLSWVGGGIGAYEQYF
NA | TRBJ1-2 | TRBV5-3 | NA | TGTGCCAGAAGCGCCAATAACAGGGCTAACTATGGCTACACCTTC | CARSANNRANYGYTF
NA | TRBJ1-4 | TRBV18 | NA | TGTGCCAGCTCACCACCGAACACAGCTAATGAAAAACTGTTTTTT | CASSPPNTANEKLFF
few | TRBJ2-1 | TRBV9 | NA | TGTGCCAGCAGCCCCCGGTTGTACAATGAGCAGTTCTTC | CASSPRLYNEQFF
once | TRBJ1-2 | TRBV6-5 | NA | TGTGCCAGCAGTTACTCGAAGGGGATCTCCAATGGCTACACCTTC | CASSYSKGISNGYTF
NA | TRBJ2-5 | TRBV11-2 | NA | TGTGCCAGCAGCTTAGACCGACAGCCACAAGAGACCCAGTACTTC | CASSLDRQPQETQYF
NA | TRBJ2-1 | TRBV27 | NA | TGTGCCAGCAGTTCGCTAGCGCCCTACAATGAGCAGTTCTTC | CASSSLAPYNEQFF
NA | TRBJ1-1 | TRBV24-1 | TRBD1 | TGTGCCACCAGTTCCGGACAGGGCACCACTGAAGCTTTCTTT | CATSSGQGTTEAFF
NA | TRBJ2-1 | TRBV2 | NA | TGTGCCAGCACCCAACAGGGAATTAGGGACAATGAGCAGTTCTTC | CASTQQGIRDNEQFF
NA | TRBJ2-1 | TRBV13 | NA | TGTGCCAGCAGCTCCCCTCGGGATGAGCAGTTCTTC | CASSSPRDEQFF
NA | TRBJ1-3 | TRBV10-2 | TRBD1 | TGCGCCAGCACCGGTCAGGGGGCAAGTGGAAACACCATATATTTT | CASTGQGASGNTIYF
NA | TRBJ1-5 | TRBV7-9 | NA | TGTGCCAGCAGCCTTGGGGGAGGAGAAGAGCCCCAGCATTTT | CASSLGGGEEPQHF
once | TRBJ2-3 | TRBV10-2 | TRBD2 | TGCGCCAGCAGTGAAATAGCGGGAGTCTCAGATACGCAGTATTTT | CASSEIAGVSDTQYF
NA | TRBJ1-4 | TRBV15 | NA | TGTGCCACCAGCGCCAGTCAGGGGTCTAATGAAAAACTGTTTTTT | CATSASQGSNEKLFF
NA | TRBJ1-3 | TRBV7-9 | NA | TGTGCCAGCAGCCCATTTCGGTGGGGGCCTACCCCAGGAAACACCATATATTTT | CASSPFRWGPTPGNTIYF
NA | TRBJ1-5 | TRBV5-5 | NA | TGTGCCAGCAGCCCTGACAGACACAATCAGCCCCAGCATTTT | CASSPDRHNQPQHF
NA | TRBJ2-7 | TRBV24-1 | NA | TGTGCCACCAGTGAGTATTACGAGCAGTACTTC | CATSEYYEQYF
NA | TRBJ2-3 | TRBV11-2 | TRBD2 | TGTGCCAGCAGCCGTGGAAGGGGAGGGACAGATACGCAGTATTTT | CASSRGRGGTDTQYF
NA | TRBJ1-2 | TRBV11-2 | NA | TGTGCCAGCAGCTTAGGAAGCTTCTATGGCTACACCTTC | CASSLGSFYGYTF
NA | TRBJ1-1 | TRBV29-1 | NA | TGCAGCGCTGGACATCGACTGGGGACTGAAGCTTTCTTT | CSAGHRLGTEAFF
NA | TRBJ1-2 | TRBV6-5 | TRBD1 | TGTGCCACCATTCCTCCCGGGACAGGATTAGGCTACACCTTC | CATIPPGTGLGYTF
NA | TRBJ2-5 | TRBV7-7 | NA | TGTGCTAGCACCCCGGGAACACAAGAGACCCAGTACTTC | CASTPGTQETQYF
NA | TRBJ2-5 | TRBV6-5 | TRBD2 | TGTGCCAGCAGTTCCCCGAAGCGGGAGCGGTTGGAGACCCAGTACTTC | CASSSPKRERLETQYF
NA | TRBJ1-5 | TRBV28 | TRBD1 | TGTGCCAGCAGTTTAGGGACAGGGAGCAATCAGCCCCAGCATTTT | CASSLGTGSNQPQHF
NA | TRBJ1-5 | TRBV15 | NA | TGTGCCACCAGCAGGGTGACTTATAGCAATCAGCCCCAGCATTTT | CATSRVTYSNQPQHF
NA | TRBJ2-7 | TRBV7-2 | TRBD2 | TGTGCCAGCAGCTTAGCGGCGGGAGTCGGGTACGAGCAGTACTTC | CASSLAAGVGYEQYF
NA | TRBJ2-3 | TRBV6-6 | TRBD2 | TGTGCCAGCAGTCCCCCGGGAGCGGGGGGGCCGACAGATACGCAGTATTTT | CASSPPGAGGPTDTQYF
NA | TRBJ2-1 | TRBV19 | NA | TGTGCCAGTACCCGGGGGGCGGGAGTAGTTGAGCAGTTCTTC | CASTRGAGVVEQFF
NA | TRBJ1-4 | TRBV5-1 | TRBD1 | TGCGCCAGCAGCGGCGCCGGGACAGGGGCTGAAAAACTGTTTTTT | CASSGAGTGAEKLFF
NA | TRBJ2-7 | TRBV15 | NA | TGTGCCACCAGCACCCTCGCGCGAGACTCCTACGAGCAGTACTTC | CATSTLARDSYEQYF
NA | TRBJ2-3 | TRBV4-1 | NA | TGCGCCAGCAGTTTCCTACCAACCCGCACAGATACGCAGTATTTT | CASSFLPTRTDTQYF
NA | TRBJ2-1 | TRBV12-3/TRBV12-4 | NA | TGTGCCAGCAGTCCCCCCGGGGGCAATGAGCAGTTCTTC | CASSPPGGNEQFF
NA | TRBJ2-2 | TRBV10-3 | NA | TGTGCCATCAGTGAGCCGACTGCGCACCACCGGGAGCTGTTTTTT | CAISEPTAHHRELFF
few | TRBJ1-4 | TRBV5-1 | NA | TGCGCCAGCAGCGGGGCCTCAGGGAGGCAGGACGAAAAACTGTTTTTT | CASSGASGRQDEKLFF
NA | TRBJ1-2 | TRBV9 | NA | TGTGCCAGCAGCGTGCGTGCGGGGATGGAGTATGGCTACACCTTC | CASSVRAGMEYGYTF
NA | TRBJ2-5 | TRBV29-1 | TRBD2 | TGCAGCGTTGGGTTCACTGGCGGGGGGCCTCAAGAGACCCAGTACTTC | CSVGFTGGGPQETQYF
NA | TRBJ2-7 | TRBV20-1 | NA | TGCAGTTCAAGAACGGGTGGCGAGCAGTACTTC | CSSRTGGEQYF
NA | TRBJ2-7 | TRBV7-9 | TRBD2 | TGTGCCAGCAGCTCCGGGACTAGCGGGAGGCTTAACCCCTACGAGCAGTACTTC | CASSSGTSGRLNPYEQYF